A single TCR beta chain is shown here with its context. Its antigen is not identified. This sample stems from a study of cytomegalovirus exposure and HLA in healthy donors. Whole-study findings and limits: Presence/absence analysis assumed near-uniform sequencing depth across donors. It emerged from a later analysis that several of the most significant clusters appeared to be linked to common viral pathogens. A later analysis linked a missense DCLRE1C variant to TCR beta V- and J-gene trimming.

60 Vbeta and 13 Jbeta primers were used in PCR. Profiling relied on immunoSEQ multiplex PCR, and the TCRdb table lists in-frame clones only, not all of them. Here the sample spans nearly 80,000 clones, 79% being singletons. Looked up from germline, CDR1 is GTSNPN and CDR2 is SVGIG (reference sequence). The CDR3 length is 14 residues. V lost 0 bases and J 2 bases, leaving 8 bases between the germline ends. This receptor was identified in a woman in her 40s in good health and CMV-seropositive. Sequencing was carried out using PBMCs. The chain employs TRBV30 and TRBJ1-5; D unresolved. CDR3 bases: TGTGCCTGGAGTGTGGGCGATGGCAATCAGCCCCAGCATTTT. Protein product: CAWSVGDGNQPQHF.